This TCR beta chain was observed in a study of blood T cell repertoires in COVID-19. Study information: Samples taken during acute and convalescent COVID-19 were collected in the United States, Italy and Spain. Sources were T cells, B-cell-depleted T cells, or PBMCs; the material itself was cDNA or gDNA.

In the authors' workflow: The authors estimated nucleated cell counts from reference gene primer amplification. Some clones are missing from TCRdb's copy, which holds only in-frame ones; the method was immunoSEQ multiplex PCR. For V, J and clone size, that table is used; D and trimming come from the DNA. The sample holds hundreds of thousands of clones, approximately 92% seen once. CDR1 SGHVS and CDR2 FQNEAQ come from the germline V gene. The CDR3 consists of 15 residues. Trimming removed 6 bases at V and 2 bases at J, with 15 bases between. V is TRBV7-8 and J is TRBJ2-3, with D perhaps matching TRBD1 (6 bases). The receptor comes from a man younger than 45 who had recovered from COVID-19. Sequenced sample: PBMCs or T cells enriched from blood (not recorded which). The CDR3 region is CASRPTGQLTDTQYF. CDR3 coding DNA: TGTGCCAGCAGACCCACGGGACAACTCACAGATACGCAGTATTTT.